The rows below give T cell receptor beta chains drawn from one sample of a study of shared clonotypes between healthy human individuals. Profiling relied on immunoSEQ multiplex PCR, and the TCRdb table lists in-frame clones only, not all of them. The table lists about 2.4 million clones, over 85% of them singletons, with approximately 0.36% in the top ten. Sequenced sample: naive CD4+ T cells from PBMCs. The source of these receptors is a man younger than 35 in good health. Some clones in this sample may be carry-over from other donors' samples. The CDR3 runs from the conserved cysteine through the conserved F or W. A D gene is named only where the DNA matches it firmly. Expanded clones are given a class, and other clones once, few, many or no size at all.

v_gene	len	j_gene	d_gene	abundance	CDR3aa	CDR3nt
TRBV7-3	15	TRBJ2-3	TRBD2	.	CASTVSGRVTDTQYF	TGTGCCAGCACCGTTAGCGGGAGAGTAACAGATACGCAGTATTTT
TRBV10-2	17	TRBJ1-1	TRBD1	.	CASSGTNRGSLNTEAFF	TGCGCCAGCAGTGGAACGAACAGGGGATCTTTGAACACTGAAGCTTTCTTT
TRBV30	13	TRBJ1-5	.	few	CAWSESNWQPQHF	TGTGCCTGGAGTGAGTCAAACTGGCAGCCCCAGCATTTT
TRBV5-4	17	TRBJ2-5	.	.	CASSLVLAVGMKETQYF	TGTGCCAGCAGCTTGGTTTTAGCGGTGGGAATGAAGGAGACCCAGTACTTC
TRBV5-4	15	TRBJ1-6	.	once	CASSLVTGSNSPLHF	TGTGCCAGCAGCTTGGTCACAGGGAGTAATTCACCCCTCCACTTT
TRBV18	18	TRBJ2-6	.	.	CASSLGQLDLSGANVLTF	TGTGCCAGCTCGCTCGGACAGCTTGACCTCTCTGGGGCCAACGTCCTGACTTTC
TRBV5-1	13	TRBJ1-5	.	.	CASSLAADQPQHF	TGCGCCAGCAGCTTGGCCGCCGATCAGCCCCAGCATTTT
TRBV4-1	18	TRBJ2-6	TRBD1	.	CASSRAGQGSGGANVLTF	TGCGCCAGCAGCCGAGCGGGACAGGGTAGTGGTGGGGCCAACGTCCTGACTTTC
TRBV5-4	18	TRBJ2-5	TRBD2	.	CASSTGLAGGTLGETQYF	TGTGCCAGCAGCACCGGACTAGCGGGAGGGACTCTGGGGGAGACCCAGTACTTC
TRBV28	14	TRBJ2-3	.	.	CASTPGVGIDTQYF	TGTGCCAGCACACCGGGAGTAGGGATAGATACGCAGTATTTT
TRBV6-5	16	TRBJ1-1	.	.	CASSYVALAGKTEAFF	TGTGCCAGCAGTTACGTTGCTTTGGCAGGGAAAACTGAAGCTTTCTTT
TRBV5-6	12	TRBJ2-3	.	.	CASSLGGNTQYF	TGTGCCAGCAGCTTGGGAGGGAATACGCAGTATTTT
TRBV5-1	16	TRBJ2-1	.	.	CASSLTGDVTYNEQFF	TGCGCCAGCAGCTTGACGGGAGATGTAACCTACAATGAGCAGTTCTTC
TRBV5-1	18	TRBJ1-2	TRBD1	.	CASSLLLPGQGAAYGYTF	TGCGCCAGCAGCCTACTCCTCCCGGGACAGGGGGCGGCCTATGGCTACACCTTC
TRBV5-6	16	TRBJ1-1	.	.	CASSLDRIDMNTEAFF	TGTGCCAGCAGCTTGGACAGGATAGACATGAACACTGAAGCTTTCTTT